This is a list of T cell receptor beta chains from one sample in a study of cytomegalovirus exposure and HLA in healthy donors. The repertoire was sequenced with immunoSEQ multiplex PCR; TCRdb's copy has only in-frame clones and lacks some. In the table there are 120,000 to 150,000 clones, approximately 82% of which are singletons. Specimen: PBMCs. The receptors come from a woman aged 40 to 50 in good health and CMV-seronegative. The conserved cysteine and the conserved F or W are not part of the CDR3 here. D genes are given only for firm matches. Size values are once, few and many counts, or a class for expanded clones, and some rows have none.

-	-	TRBV2	TRBJ2-4	ASSDIGRAKNIQY
-	TRBD2	TRBV5-1	TRBJ2-7	ASSLYGEGLYEQY
-	-	TRBV18	TRBJ1-3	ASSPREGDTIY
-	TRBD2	TRBV27	TRBJ2-7	ASSLSHLAGDYEQY
-	TRBD2	TRBV19	TRBJ2-5	ASSSGGETQY
-	-	TRBV7-2	TRBJ1-5	ASSLGRHGNQPQH
-	TRBD1	TRBV9	TRBJ2-5	ASSPGQGEETQY
-	-	TRBV19	TRBJ2-5	ASSPMSQAGGETQY
-	-	TRBV7-2	TRBJ2-7	ASSFSGTHYEQY
few	TRBD2	TRBV7-2	TRBJ2-1	ASSSLTSPNEQF
-	-	TRBV5-1	TRBJ1-1	ASSITGYWDAEAF
-	-	TRBV4-3	TRBJ1-3	ASSQENSSWYTIY
once	-	TRBV7-8	TRBJ2-3	ASSFSGGTDTQY
-	-	TRBV25-1	TRBJ2-7	ASSEFDGLDYEQY
-	-	TRBV11-1	TRBJ1-1	ASSLEQGGTEAF
-	-	TRBV5-1	TRBJ2-7	ATRLGGEIPYEQY
-	-	TRBV6-1	TRBJ2-7	ASTPYNAAYEQY
few	TRBD1	TRBV11-2	TRBJ2-7	ASSAQPRGPY
-	TRBD2	TRBV4-1	TRBJ2-1	ASSQGLAGGPEDEQF
-	-	TRBV7-2	TRBJ1-4	ASSLGAGMAFEKLF
-	TRBD1	TRBV7-2	TRBJ1-6	ASSLAGTGVASPLH
-	-	TRBV28	TRBJ1-1	AAIKGRPTEAF
-	TRBD2	TRBV7-3	TRBJ2-1	ASSLSGTSAYNEQF
-	TRBD2	TRBV7-9	TRBJ2-1	ASGFSGTGEQF
-	-	TRBV7-9	TRBJ1-2	SSSSLGYT
-	-	TRBV10-2	TRBJ1-1	ASRRQMNTEAF
-	-	TRBV6-5	TRBJ2-3	ASSYGPSTDTQY
-	TRBD1	TRBV7-9	TRBJ2-7	ASSFVGGDRGTPSYEQY
-	-	TRBV7-9	TRBJ1-2	ASSLDFAGLYGYT
-	TRBD2	TRBV6-5	-	ASSSGTSYEQY
once	-	TRBV27	TRBJ1-4	ASGFGGREKLF
-	-	TRBV10-1	TRBJ2-1	ASSSGSGFGGEQF
-	-	TRBV4-3	TRBJ2-1	ASSQSLNEQF
-	-	TRBV7-8	TRBJ2-5	ASSPTTGFQTQY
-	TRBD1	TRBV5-1	TRBJ2-2	ASSLSTGDTGELF
-	TRBD2	TRBV6-1	-	ASSGIIAGAYEQY
-	TRBD2	TRBV6-6	TRBJ2-1	ASSGTRGYNEQF